These 10 T cell receptor beta chains share one sample of origin, sequenced in a study of blood T cells in healthy people across ages. The second PCR ran about 6 to 12 cycles with a sample-barcoded 5' primer and J-beta primers. TCRdb processed the 5' RACE reads anew with MiXCR; each CDR3 protein has one entry. This sample carries nearly 1 million distinct CDR3 sequences, roughly 51% of them seen once, and the ten largest clones take about 20%. Material for sequencing was blood. All receptors come from a woman aged 55-70 years in good health.

This chain joins TRBV27 and TRBJ2-5; the D call may be TRBD1 or TRBD2 (6 bases each). Germline V lookup: CDR1 MNHEY, CDR2 SMNVEV (reference sequence). The CDR3 loop spans 15 amino acids. Trimming cost V 7 bases and J 3 bases, with 18 bases left between them. This CDR3 is CASTRGRGGKETQYF. The CDR3 bases are TGTGCCAGCACGCGCGGCAGGGGAGGAAAAGAGACCCAGTACTTC.

The chain couples TRBV6-5 to TRBJ2-3; D may be TRBD1 or TRBD2 (5 bases each). The CDR3 runs 15 residues. The germline V gene has CDR1 MNHEY and CDR2 SVGAGI. Trimming removed 0 bases at V and 2 bases at J, with 9 bases between. The CDR3 sequence: CASSYSGDVTDTQYF. CDR3 coding DNA: TGTGCCAGCAGTTACTCAGGGGACGTCACAGATACGCAGTATTTT.

This chain uses TRBV29-1 with TRBJ1-1, with D perhaps TRBD1 (5 bases). Germline V gives CDR1 SQVTM, CDR2 ANQGSEA. This CDR3 has 11 residues. The germline V and J ends were trimmed by 4 bases and 8 bases, with 11 bases remaining between them. The CDR3, as DNA: TGCAGCGTTGGGGACCTCTCCGAAGCTTTCTTT. Translation: CSVGDLSEAFF.

Worth noting for this clonotype: The junction departs from germline at one end; a sequencing error may be responsible. This chain joins TRBV7-2 and TRBJ1-6; the D gene is possibly TRBD1 (5 bases). The germline CDR1 and CDR2 sequences are SGHTA and FQGNSA. The CDR3 loop spans 16 amino acids. CDR3 protein: CAGSSSTRQLNSPLHF. The CDR3 nucleotides read TGTGCCGGCAGCTCCAGTACCCGACAGCTCAATTCACCCCTCCACTTT.

The chain joins TRBV7-9 to TRBJ1-1; D is undetermined. The length of the CDR3 is 14 residues. Germline lookup yields CDR1 SEHNR and CDR2 FQNEAQ (reference sequence). The ends were cut back, 2 bases at V and 0 bases at J, with 7 bases in the middle. CDR3 DNA sequence: TGTGCCAGCAGCTTAAACAGTCTGAACACTGAAGCTTTCTTT. Translating it yields CASSLNSLNTEAFF. Full variable domain (rest looked up from reference TRBV7-9 and TRBJ1-1): DTGVSQNPRHKITKRGQNVTFRCDPISEHNRLYWYRQTLGQGPEFLTYFQNEAQLEKSRLLSDRFSAERPKGSFSTLEIQRTEQGDSAMYLCASSLNSLNTEAFFGQGTRLTVV.

This sequence joins TRBV25-1 and TRBJ2-4; D could derive from TRBD1 or TRBD2 (5 bases each). Near its end, the DNA agrees better with TRBJ2-7, so the J call may be wrong. CDR1 is MGHDK, CDR2 SYGVNS, per germline. The length of the CDR3 is 14 residues. This chain's CDR3 is CASSDGQGDDEQYF. CDR3 in DNA: TGTGCCAGCAGTGACGGGCAGGGAGACGACGAGCAGTACTTC.

This clonotype was detected a few times. The rearrangement joins TRBV6-2 or TRBV6-3 to TRBJ2-3, with TRBD1 identical over 10 bases. This CDR3 is built from 14 residues. Per germline, CDR1 MNHEY and CDR2 SVGEGT. The V and J ends lost 8 bases and 5 bases, in that order; junction bases with no gene match: 7. The CDR3 sequence: CASRRQGAGDTQYF. In nucleotides, the CDR3 is TGTGCCAGCCGGCGACAGGGGGCTGGAGATACGCAGTATTTT.

The chain carries TRBV24-1 and TRBJ2-4; no reliable D call. The J call is in doubt because the DNA end fits TRBJ2-7 better. The CDR3 sequence is 13 residues long. The germline V gene has CDR1 KGHDR and CDR2 SFDVKD. Written as DNA, the CDR3 is TGTGCCACCAGTTCCAGTTCCTTCTACGAGCAGTACTTC. Amino acids: CATSSSSFYEQYF.

This clonotype was detected only a few times. The chain is built from TRBV9 and TRBJ2-5; no clear D. The J call may be incorrect, as the DNA end agrees better with TRBJ2-7. Germline values: CDR1 SGDLS, CDR2 YYNGEE. The CDR3 covers 14 residues. CDR3 in amino acids: CASSVEGLVNEQYF. The CDR3 DNA reads TGTGCCAGCAGCGTAGAGGGTCTAGTCAACGAGCAGTACTTC.

CDR3 in DNA: TGCGCCAGCAGCTCGGGAGAGGTTCCAGACTACTATGGCTACACCTTC. This codes for CASSSGEVPDYYGYTF. The chain joins TRBV5-1 to TRBJ1-2; D not certain. Germline V gives CDR1 SGHRS, CDR2 YFSETQ. V lost 3 bases, J lost 3 bases, and 18 bases lay in between. This CDR3 comprises 16 residues.